This T cell receptor beta chain is from a study of cytomegalovirus exposure and HLA in healthy donors. Study context: As an earlier analysis found, 150 million to 200 million T cells yielded 95 million to 130 million unique TCR beta sequences.

V shed 7 bases and J 1 base; nucleotides not matched to a gene: 16. The CDR3 loop spans 17 amino acids. Germline loops: CDR1 MNHEY, CDR2 SMNVEV (reference sequence). With 60 Vbeta and 13 Jbeta primers, the PCR was carried out. Clones were sequenced by immunoSEQ multiplex PCR, and TCRdb holds only the in-frame ones, with some missing. The sample yields roughly 180,000 clones, approximately 86% seen once. This chain links TRBV27 with TRBJ2-7; 7 positions agree with TRBD2. Source material: PBMCs. The receptor's source is a male donor in good health and CMV-seronegative. Here the CDR3 reads CASTRRSGAQISYEQYF. Written as DNA, the CDR3 is TGTGCCAGCACCCGTCGGAGCGGGGCCCAAATTTCCTACGAGCAGTACTTC.